This T cell receptor beta chain derives from a study of neurological immune-mediated disorders. The CDR3 is 12 amino acids. Germline V CDR1 and CDR2: LGHNA, YNFKEQ. The ends were cut back, 4 bases at V and 9 bases at J, with 10 bases in the middle. A few counts support this clonotype. Time point indicated: longitudinal time-point 1 (baseline). In TCRdb, the 5' RACE reads were re-called with MiXCR into one record per CDR3 protein. This sample has around 76,000 distinct CDR3 sequences, with roughly 10% found just once. Material: PBMCs. This TCR derives from a man aged 25 to 40 in good health. V usage is TRBV4-2 and J usage is TRBJ2-1; the D gene is possibly TRBD2 (5 bases). The CDR3 nucleotides are TGTGCCAGCAGCCTCCTAGAGGGTGAGCAGTTCTTC. Translation: CASSLLEGEQFF.